This TCR beta chain was profiled in a study of identical twins. Healthy Caucasians supplied all donations. General study points: Zero-insertion analyses might be partly confounded by invariant T cells like MAIT and iNKT. Cord blood beta clonotypes present at high abundance carried fewer insertions; no such pattern appeared in memory repertoires.

The V gene end was trimmed by 2 bases and the J gene end by 5 bases; junction bases not matched to a gene: 4. Germline CDR1 LGHNA, CDR2 YNFKEQ. CDR3 length: 14 amino acids. A remark on this clonotype: Its antigen is still unknown.

MiXCR, applied by TCRdb to the 5' RACE reads, yields one record per CDR3 protein. The sample holds 240,000 or so distinct CDR3 sequences; roughly a tenth are singletons and the top ten take less than 12%. The source of this sequence is a man aged 50-59 years in good health. The chain is built from TRBV4-2 and TRBJ2-7, with TRBD2 matching 9 bases. Sequencing was performed on memory T cells sorted from blood. CDR3 residues: CASSQLRLADEQYF. CDR3 sequence (DNA): TGTGCCAGCAGCCAACTCAGACTAGCGGACGAGCAGTACTTC.